This TCR beta chain was found in a study of cytomegalovirus exposure and HLA in healthy donors. Study-level information: Earlier sequencing of around 190 million T cells yielded 100 million to 120 million unique TCR beta sequences. A data release that came early held approximately 85 million unique TCRs from HLA-typed donors. Study-wide findings and caveats: Highest at DRB1 and lowest at HLA-C, TCR association rates differed among HLA loci in a later analysis. Common viral pathogens seemed to be connected with several of the most significant clusters, according to a later analysis.

Primers for the PCR totalled 60 Vbeta and 13 Jbeta. This table comes from immunoSEQ multiplex PCR, and its TCRdb copy is limited to in-frame clones, with some not included. The sample includes some 160,000 clones, about 78% seen only once; the top ten take 1.4%. As concerns this clone: Its antigen is undetermined.

Looked up from germline, CDR1 is ENHRY and CDR2 is SYGVKD. V lost 4 bases and J 5 bases, leaving 9 bases between the germline ends. The CDR3 is made up of 12 amino acids. The chain uses TRBV10-3 and TRBJ2-7; D remains unclear. This receptor was identified in a male donor in good health and CMV-seronegative. Sequencing was carried out using PBMCs. The CDR3 bases are TGTGCCATCAGTGGTACAGTTCACGAGCAGTACTTC. Translation: CAISGTVHEQYF.